This TCR beta chain derives from a study of beta chain features in type 1 diabetes. Study-level background: The study found patients and healthy donors alike in age, gender and cell yields. Findings and caveats of the study: There was no resolution here of whether HLA type influences TCRB rearrangement.

This clone was seen only a few times. The antigen remains undetermined. Reverse transcribing all isolated RNA meant expressed TCRB transcripts were sequenced. The average read count of naive, central memory and regulatory T cell samples was around 3.6 million. Produced via immunoSEQ multiplex PCR; TCRdb's table is partial and in-frame only. The repertoire consists of 300,000 to 450,000 clones, with around a fifth occurring once and the leading ten covering roughly 0.045%. Trimming cost V 5 bases and J 0 bases; bases outside gene matches: 6. The CDR3 covers 16 residues. Germline CDR1 and CDR2: SGHAT and FQDESV (reference sequence). CD45RO/CCR7/CD25/CD127/CD95/CD27 sorting isolated CD4+ naive, central memory, regulatory and stem cell-like memory cells.

The specimen was naive CD4+ T cells from blood. The chain is built from TRBV11-1 and TRBJ1-1, with 10 nucleotides matching TRBD1. This clonotype was obtained from a young woman in good health. This chain's CDR3 is CASSQGQGELNTEAFF. In DNA form, the CDR3 reads TGTGCCAGCAGCCAAGGACAGGGGGAGTTGAACACTGAAGCTTTCTTT.